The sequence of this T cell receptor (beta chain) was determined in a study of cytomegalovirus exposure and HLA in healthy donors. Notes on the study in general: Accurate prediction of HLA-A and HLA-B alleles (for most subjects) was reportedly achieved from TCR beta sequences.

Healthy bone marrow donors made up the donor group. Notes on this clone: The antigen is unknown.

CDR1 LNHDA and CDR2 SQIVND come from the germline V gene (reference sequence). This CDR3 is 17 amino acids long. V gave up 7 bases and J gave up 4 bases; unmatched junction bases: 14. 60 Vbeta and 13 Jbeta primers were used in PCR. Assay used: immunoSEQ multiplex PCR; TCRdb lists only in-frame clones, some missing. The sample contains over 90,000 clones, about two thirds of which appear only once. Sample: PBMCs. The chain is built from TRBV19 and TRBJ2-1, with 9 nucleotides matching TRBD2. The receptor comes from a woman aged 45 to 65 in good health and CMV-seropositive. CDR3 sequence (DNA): TGTGCCAGTACCCTTTCGGCGGGACTAGCCGATTACAATGAGCAGTTCTTC. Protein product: CASTLSAGLADYNEQFF.